Listed here is a single T cell receptor beta chain. This specimen belongs to a study of blood T cell repertoires in COVID-19. Study processing details: Reference gene primer amplification yielded estimated nucleated cell counts. Measured with immunoSEQ multiplex PCR; TCRdb has only the in-frame clones, and not every one. V and J calls and clone size follow that table, whereas D and trimming were derived from the DNA. The top ten clones hold 15% to 19% of a sample with a few hundred thousand clones, about four fifths of them seen once. The clonotype comes from a person between 70 and 80 years old with COVID-19, enrolled during active disease. Material for sequencing was peripheral blood.

The DNA for the CDR3 is TGTGCCAGCTCACTGAATGGGAGTCCGGCCTACGAGCAGTACTTC. Translation gives CASSLNGSPAYEQYF. The gene calls are TRBV18 and TRBJ2-7; maybe TRBD2 (5 bases). The germline V gene has CDR1 KGHSH and CDR2 LQKENI. Trimming stripped 4 bases from V and 2 bases from J, with 15 bases between. The CDR3 consists of 15 residues.